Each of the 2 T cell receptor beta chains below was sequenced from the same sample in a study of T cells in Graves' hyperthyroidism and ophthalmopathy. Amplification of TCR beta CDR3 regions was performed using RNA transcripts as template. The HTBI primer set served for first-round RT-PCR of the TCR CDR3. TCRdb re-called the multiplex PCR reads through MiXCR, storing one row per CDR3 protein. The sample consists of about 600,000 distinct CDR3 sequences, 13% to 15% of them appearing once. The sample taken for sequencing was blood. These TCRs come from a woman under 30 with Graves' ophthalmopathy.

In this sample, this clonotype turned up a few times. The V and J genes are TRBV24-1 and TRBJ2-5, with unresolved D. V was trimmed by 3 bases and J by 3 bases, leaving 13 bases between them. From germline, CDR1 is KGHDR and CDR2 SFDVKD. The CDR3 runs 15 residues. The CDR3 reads CATSDPKDGKETQYF. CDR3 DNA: TGTGCCACCAGTGATCCAAAGGACGGCAAAGAGACCCAGTACTTC.

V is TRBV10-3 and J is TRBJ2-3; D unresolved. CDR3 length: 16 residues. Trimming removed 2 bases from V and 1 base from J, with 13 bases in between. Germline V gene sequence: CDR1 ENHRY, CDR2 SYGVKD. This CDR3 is CAISEPVSQGTDTQYF. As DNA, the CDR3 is TGTGCCATCAGTGAGCCGGTGTCCCAGGGCACAGATACGCAGTATTTT.